Each of the 24 T cell receptor beta chains below was sequenced from the same sample in a study of T cell changes during pregnancy in multiple sclerosis. Sequenced by immunoSEQ multiplex PCR; TCRdb stores in-frame clones only, minus some. Counted here are around 80,000 clones, about 96% occurring once; the ten biggest clones make up 0.85% to 1.3%. Here the sequenced sample was peripheral blood, taken in the second trimester of pregnancy. Receptor source: a female donor with multiple sclerosis, enrolled in a pregnancy study.

This chain connects TRBV27 to TRBJ2-7, with TRBD1 matching over 9 bases. The CDR3 is made up of 14 amino acids. The V gene end was trimmed by 5 bases and the J gene end by 1 base; junction bases not matched to a gene: 3. The germline gives CDR1 MNHEY, CDR2 SMNVEV (reference sequence). This chain's CDR3 is CASSRGQGSYEQYF. CDR3 DNA sequence: TGTGCCAGCAGTCGGGGACAGGGTTCCTACGAGCAGTACTTC.

This chain uses TRBV6-1 with TRBJ2-1; 7 bases map to TRBD1. The CDR3 covers 15 residues. The germline V gene encodes CDR1 MNHNS and CDR2 SASEGT. V shed 3 bases, J shed 8 bases, and the junction held 10 bases outside the gene matches. CDR3 DNA: TGTGCCAGCAGTGAGGAGACAGGGAAGGGCGATGAGCAGTTCTTC. Amino acids: CASSEETGKGDEQFF.

The chain carries TRBV7-7 and TRBJ2-7; D unclear. The CDR3 runs 13 residues. Germline V gene sequence: CDR1 SSHAT, CDR2 FNYEAQ (reference sequence). V lost 1 base, J lost 5 bases, and 9 bases lay in between. The CDR3 loop is CASSLDIAHEQYF. The CDR3 DNA reads as TGTGCCAGCAGCTTAGATATAGCCCACGAGCAGTACTTC.

This clone was recorded only once. The chain joins TRBV14 to TRBJ1-1; no firm D call. Trimming removed 4 bases from V and 5 bases from J, with 11 bases in between. The CDR3 consists of 13 residues. Germline CDR1 and CDR2: SGHDN and FVKESK. The CDR3 DNA is TGTGCCAGCAGCCTACGGAGTTTGACTGAAGCTTTCTTT. As protein: CASSLRSLTEAFF. Combining the CDR3 with reference TRBV14 and TRBJ1-1 gives the whole variable domain EAGVTQFPSHSVIEKGQTVTLRCDPISGHDNLYWYRRVMGKEIKFLLHFVKESKQDESGMPNNRFLAERTGGTYSTLKVQPAELEDSGVYFCASSLRSLTEAFFGQGTRLTVV.

V and J are TRBV15 and TRBJ2-3, with 9 positions matching TRBD1. The V gene's germline CDR1 is LNHNV and CDR2 YYDKDF (reference sequence). The J segment lost 4 bases and the V segment lost 0 bases, leaving 8 bases of the junction unmatched. This CDR3 is 17 amino acids long. DNA for the CDR3: TGTGCCACCAGCAGAGAAGTGGGACAGGGCCTGGCAGATACGCAGTATTTT. Protein: CATSREVGQGLADTQYF.

The chain joins TRBV2 to TRBJ2-7; TRBD1 matches at 9 bases. The germline V gene has CDR1 SNHLY and CDR2 FYNNEI. The CDR3 runs 14 residues. Losses at the gene ends were 6 bases for V and 4 bases for J; bases not matched to a gene: 7. In DNA, the CDR3 is TGTGCCAGCAGAGGACAGGGGAAAGGATACGAGCAGTACTTC. It specifies CASRGQGKGYEQYF.

V is TRBV7-9 and J is TRBJ1-1; D is possibly TRBD1 (5 bases). V gave up 4 bases and J gave up 10 bases, with 13 bases separating them. This CDR3 comprises 12 residues. Germline V gene sequence: CDR1 SEHNR, CDR2 FQNEAQ (reference sequence). The CDR3 nucleotides read TGTGCCAGCAGCTCGAGGGACTTACTAGCTTTCTTT. Translated, it gives CASSSRDLLAFF.

This rearrangement joins TRBV19 to TRBJ1-5; the D gene is possibly TRBD1 (5 bases). CDR3 length: 12 amino acids. CDR1 and CDR2 from the germline V gene are LNHDA and SQIVND (reference sequence). V lost 8 bases and J lost 5, with 10 bases in between. CDR3 nucleotide sequence: TGTGCCAGTGGGACTTTGGATCAGCCCCAGCATTTT. Amino acids: CASGTLDQPQHF.

This chain uses TRBV19 with TRBJ2-7; D is perhaps TRBD2 (6 bases). This CDR3 has 15 residues. Germline lookup yields CDR1 LNHDA and CDR2 SQIVND (reference sequence). The V end was cut by 3 bases, the J end by 1 base, with 13 bases between. CDR3 region: CASSMGSGLSYEQYF. CDR3 DNA sequence: TGTGCCAGTAGTATGGGGAGCGGACTATCCTACGAGCAGTACTTC.

This chain's CDR3 is CAIRQRENEQFF. CDR3 sequence (DNA): TGTGCCATCAGGCAGCGGGAGAACGAGCAGTTCTTC. The rearrangement joins TRBV10-3 to TRBJ2-1; the match to TRBD2 covers 8 bases. CDR1 ENHRY and CDR2 SYGVKD come from the germline V gene. The CDR3 is 12 residues long. The V segment lost 6 bases and the J segment 10 bases; nucleotides outside the gene matches: 5.

This clone was observed a single time. V is TRBV27 and J is TRBJ2-3; the D is unclear. CDR3 size: 15 residues. CDR1 and CDR2 from the germline V gene are MNHEY and SMNVEV (reference sequence). Trimming stripped 2 bases from V and 0 bases from J, with 9 bases between. CDR3 DNA sequence: TGTGCCAGCAGTTTAGTCGCCCTAAGCACAGATACGCAGTATTTT. Residues: CASSLVALSTDTQYF.

The rearrangement links TRBV5-1 to TRBJ2-3, with 16 bases that match TRBD2. J was trimmed by 5 bases and V by 3 bases; bases with no gene match: 12. The CDR3 is 19 amino acids. Looked up from germline, CDR1 is SGHRS and CDR2 is YFSETQ. CDR3 nucleotide sequence: TGCGCCAGCAGCTGGGGGACTAGCGGGAGGGCCGTTTATAAAGATACGCAGTATTTT. It encodes CASSWGTSGRAVYKDTQYF.

This sequence joins TRBV6-1 and TRBJ2-3; tentatively, D is TRBD2 (6 bases). The germline CDR1 and CDR2 sequences are MNHNS and SASEGT. Between the trimmed V and J ends, which lost 1 base and 6 bases, there was a span of 14 bases. The CDR3 length is 15 residues. The CDR3 DNA is TGTGCCAGCAGTGAAGGTGCCCTCGCGGGGGATACGCAGTATTTT. This sequence encodes CASSEGALAGDTQYF.

The rearrangement joins TRBV4-1 to TRBJ1-1; the D is unclear. The CDR3 has 13 residues. V lost 3 bases to trimming and J lost 6 bases, with 11 bases between them. Per the germline V gene, CDR1 is MGHRA and CDR2 is YSYEKL. DNA for the CDR3: TGCGCCAGCAGCCATGTACATGTCCCTGAAGCTTTCTTT. The encoded protein is CASSHVHVPEAFF.

The chain has TRBV7-2 and TRBJ2-1, with D unresolved. The length of the CDR3 is 14 residues. Germline V gene lookup returns CDR1 SGHTA and CDR2 FQGNSA. V was trimmed by 2 bases and J by 1 base, leaving 6 bases between them. DNA of the CDR3: TGTGCCAGCAGCTTAATGTCTTCCTACAATGAGCAGTTCTTC. It translates to CASSLMSSYNEQFF.

This chain connects TRBV2 to TRBJ2-7; 11 positions agree with TRBD2. The germline CDR1 and CDR2 sequences are SNHLY and FYNNEI. CDR3 length equals 14 residues. With V trimmed by 9 bases and J by 3 bases, 7 bases remained unmatched. The CDR3: CASSGLAGIYEQYF. CDR3 DNA: TGTGCCAGTTCCGGACTAGCGGGTATCTACGAGCAGTACTTC.

This clone has only one observation. V gene TRBV19 combines with J gene TRBJ1-5; 8 bases fit TRBD1. This CDR3 is built from 16 residues. Germline values: CDR1 LNHDA, CDR2 SQIVND (reference sequence). Losses at the gene ends were 5 bases for V and 0 bases for J; bases not matched to a gene: 6. The CDR3 loop is CASSADRGYSNQPQHF. CDR3 bases: TGTGCCAGTAGTGCTGACAGGGGCTATAGCAATCAGCCCCAGCATTTT.

The chain uses TRBV11-2 and TRBJ2-2, with TRBD1 matching over 10 bases. The germline V gene encodes CDR1 SGHAT and CDR2 FQNNGV. This CDR3 is 14 amino acids long. V lost 6 bases, J lost 3 bases, and 1 base stayed unmatched. DNA for the CDR3: TGTGCCAGCAGAGGACAGGGGGACACCGGGGAGCTGTTTTTT. Its translation is CASRGQGDTGELFF. Looking up the rest from reference TRBV11-2 and TRBJ2-2 gives the full variable domain: EAGVAQSPRYKIIEKRQSVAFWCNPISGHATLYWYQQILGQGPKLLIQFQNNGVVDDSQLPKDRFSAERLKGVDSTLKIQPAKLEDSAVYLCASRGQGDTGELFFGEGSRLTVL.

This clone was detected once. J is TRBJ1-1 and V is TRBV14; 11 positions agree with TRBD1. CDR1 and CDR2 from the germline V gene are SGHDN and FVKESK. The CDR3 runs to 19 residues. J gave up 5 bases and V 4 bases, and 18 bases lay outside the gene matches. CDR3 amino acids: CASSPIETGTGGRRTEAFF. The CDR3, as DNA: TGTGCCAGCAGCCCCATCGAGACCGGGACAGGGGGTAGGCGAACTGAAGCTTTCTTT. The whole variable domain, remainder taken from reference TRBV14 and TRBJ1-1, is EAGVTQFPSHSVIEKGQTVTLRCDPISGHDNLYWYRRVMGKEIKFLLHFVKESKQDESGMPNNRFLAERTGGTYSTLKVQPAELEDSGVYFCASSPIETGTGGRRTEAFFGQGTRLTVV.

The gene calls are TRBV4-2 and TRBJ1-3; maybe TRBD1 (5 bases). The CDR3 covers 17 residues. Trimming removed 0 bases at V and 4 bases at J, with 16 bases between. Germline CDR1 reads LGHNA; CDR2 reads YNFKEQ. In DNA form, the CDR3 reads TGTGCCAGCAGCCAAGACGCCCCAGGGCTATCAGGAAACACCATATATTTT. It is translated as CASSQDAPGLSGNTIYF.

The chain is built from TRBV28 and TRBJ2-3; D is unclear. Looked up from germline, CDR1 is MDHEN and CDR2 is SYDVKM. This CDR3 comprises 14 residues. V was cut by 3 bases and J by 3 bases, with 10 bases left in between. The CDR3 DNA reads as TGTGCCAGCAGTTTTGCCCAGTTTACAGATACGCAGTATTTT. Translation: CASSFAQFTDTQYF.

The V and J genes are TRBV30 and TRBJ1-5; D gene unclear. The V end was cut by 5 bases, the J end by 0 bases, with 5 bases between. Looked up from germline, CDR1 is GTSNPN and CDR2 is SVGIG (reference sequence). This CDR3 has 12 residues. Here the CDR3 reads CAWSYSNQPQHF. CDR3 nucleotides: TGTGCCTGGTCGTATAGCAATCAGCCCCAGCATTTT.

The CDR3 coding sequence is TGTGCCAGCAGTAACCGACAGTTAAACATTCAGTACTTC. This codes for CASSNRQLNIQYF. The V and J genes are TRBV6-5 and TRBJ2-4, with D perhaps matching TRBD1 (5 bases). Germline-derived CDR1 and CDR2 are MNHEY and SVGAGI. V lost 5 bases to trimming and J lost 6 bases, with 11 bases between them. The CDR3 totals 13 residues.

V gene TRBV7-9 combines with J gene TRBJ2-5; 9 positions match TRBD2. Germline V gene data show CDR1 as SEHNR and CDR2 as FQNEAQ (reference sequence). The CDR3 consists of 14 residues. Trimming cost V 3 bases and J 4 bases; bases outside gene matches: 3. DNA of the CDR3: TGTGCCAGCAGCTTTAGCGGGAGTTCAGAGACCCAGTACTTC. This sequence encodes CASSFSGSSETQYF.